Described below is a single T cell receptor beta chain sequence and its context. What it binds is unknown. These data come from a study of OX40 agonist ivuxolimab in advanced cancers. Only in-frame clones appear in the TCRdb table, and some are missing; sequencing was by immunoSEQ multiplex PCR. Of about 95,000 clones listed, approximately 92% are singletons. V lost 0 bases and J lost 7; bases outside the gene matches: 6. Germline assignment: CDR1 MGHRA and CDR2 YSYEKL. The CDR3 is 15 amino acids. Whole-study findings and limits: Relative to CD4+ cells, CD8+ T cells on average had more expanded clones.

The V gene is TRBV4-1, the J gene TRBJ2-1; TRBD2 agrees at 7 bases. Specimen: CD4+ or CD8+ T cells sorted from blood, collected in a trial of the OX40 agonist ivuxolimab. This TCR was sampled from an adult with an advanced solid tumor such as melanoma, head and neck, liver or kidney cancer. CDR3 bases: TGCGCCAGCAGCCAAGAGGGACTAAGGACAAATGAGCAGTTCTTC. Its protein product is CASSQEGLRTNEQFF.